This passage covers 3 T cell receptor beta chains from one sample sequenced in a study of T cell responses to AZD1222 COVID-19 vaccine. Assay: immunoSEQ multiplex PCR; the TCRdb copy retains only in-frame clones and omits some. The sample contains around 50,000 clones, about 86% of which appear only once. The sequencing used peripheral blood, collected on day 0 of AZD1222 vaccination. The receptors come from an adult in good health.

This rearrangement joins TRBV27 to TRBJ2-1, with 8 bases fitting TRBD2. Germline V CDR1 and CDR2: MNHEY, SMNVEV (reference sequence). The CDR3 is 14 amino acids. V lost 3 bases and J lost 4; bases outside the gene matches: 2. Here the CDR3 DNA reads TGTGCCAGCAGTTTCGGGGGGGCTTACAATGAGCAGTTCTTC. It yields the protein CASSFGGAYNEQFF.

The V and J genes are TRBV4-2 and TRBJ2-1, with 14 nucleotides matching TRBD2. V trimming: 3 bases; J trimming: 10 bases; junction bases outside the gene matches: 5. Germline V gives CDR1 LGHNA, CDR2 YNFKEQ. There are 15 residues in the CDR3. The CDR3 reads CASSQGTSGSSEQFF. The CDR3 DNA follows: TGTGCCAGCAGCCAGGGGACTAGCGGGAGCTCCGAGCAGTTCTTC.

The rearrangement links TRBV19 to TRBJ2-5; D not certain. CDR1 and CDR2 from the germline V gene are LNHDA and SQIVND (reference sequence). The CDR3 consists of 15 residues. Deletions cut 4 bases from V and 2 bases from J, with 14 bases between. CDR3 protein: CASSTARHPQETQYF. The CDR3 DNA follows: TGTGCCAGTAGTACCGCCCGGCATCCGCAAGAGACCCAGTACTTC.